This T cell receptor (beta chain) was recorded in a study of cytomegalovirus exposure and HLA in healthy donors. Study-level findings and limits: The study listed 150 to 200 cytomegalovirus-associated TCR beta chains. The likely explanation for a cluster of highly shared sequence variants was sequencing artifact. As a later analysis revealed, the rate of TCR association differed by HLA locus, with DRB1 most and HLA-C fewest.

Germline V lookup: CDR1 LGHNA, CDR2 YNFKEQ. This CDR3 region has 12 residues. V was clipped by 5 bases and J by 6 bases, with 10 bases between them. Points on this clone: The target antigen is unknown.

PCR involved 60 Vbeta and 13 Jbeta primers. Produced via immunoSEQ multiplex PCR; TCRdb's table is partial and in-frame only. The profile shows some 140,000 clones, roughly three quarters of them singletons. The receptor comes from a female donor in good health and CMV-seronegative. The specimen sequenced was PBMCs. V usage is TRBV4-2 and J usage is TRBJ1-1, with D unresolved. The CDR3 DNA follows: TGTGCCAGCAGCAGCGGCTACCCTGAAGCTTTCTTT. It is translated as CASSSGYPEAFF.